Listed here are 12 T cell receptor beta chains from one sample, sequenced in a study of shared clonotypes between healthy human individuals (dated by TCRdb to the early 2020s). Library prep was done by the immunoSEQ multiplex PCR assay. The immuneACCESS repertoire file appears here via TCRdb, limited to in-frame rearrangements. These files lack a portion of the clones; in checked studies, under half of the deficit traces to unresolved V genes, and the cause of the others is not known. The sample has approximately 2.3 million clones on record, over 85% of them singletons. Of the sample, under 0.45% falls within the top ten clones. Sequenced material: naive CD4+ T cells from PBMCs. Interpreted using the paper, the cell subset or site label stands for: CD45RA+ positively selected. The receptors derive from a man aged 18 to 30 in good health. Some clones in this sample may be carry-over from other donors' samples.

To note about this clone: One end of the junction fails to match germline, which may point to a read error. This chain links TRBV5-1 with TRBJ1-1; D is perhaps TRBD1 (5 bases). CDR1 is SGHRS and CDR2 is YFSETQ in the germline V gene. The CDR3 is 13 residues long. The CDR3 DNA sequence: TGCGCCAGCAGCTTGGTGGGGCAGGGTGAAACTTTCTTT. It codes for CASSLVGQGETFF.

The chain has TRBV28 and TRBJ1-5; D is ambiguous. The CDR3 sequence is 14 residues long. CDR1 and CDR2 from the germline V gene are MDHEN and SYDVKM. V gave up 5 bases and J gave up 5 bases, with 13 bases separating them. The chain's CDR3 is CASSPRTPYQPQHF. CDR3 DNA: TGTGCCAGCAGTCCGAGGACGCCTTATCAGCCCCAGCATTTT.

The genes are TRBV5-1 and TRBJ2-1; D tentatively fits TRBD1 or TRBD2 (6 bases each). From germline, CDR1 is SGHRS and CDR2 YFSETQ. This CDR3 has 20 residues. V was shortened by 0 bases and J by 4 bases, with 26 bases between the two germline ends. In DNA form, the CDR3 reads TGCGCCAGCAGCTTGGCCGCCGGGGGCGCGGACCGGGAGAAGTACAATGAGCAGTTCTTC. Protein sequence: CASSLAAGGADREKYNEQFF.

Here the CDR3 DNA reads TGCGCCAGCAGCCCCGGACAGGGTATGGGTGGCTACACCTTC. Protein sequence: CASSPGQGMGGYTF. V and J are TRBV5-1 and TRBJ1-2, with 8 bases lining up with TRBD1. After removal of 4 bases from V and 7 bases from J, the junction contained 9 bases not matched to a gene. The CDR3 is made up of 14 amino acids. Germline V lookup: CDR1 SGHRS, CDR2 YFSETQ. The whole variable domain, remainder taken from reference TRBV5-1 and TRBJ1-2, is KAGVTQTPRYLIKTRGQQVTLSCSPISGHRSVSWYQQTPGQGLQFLFEYFSETQRNKGNFPGRFSGRQFSNSRSEMNVSTLELGDSALYLCASSPGQGMGGYTFGSGTRLTVV.

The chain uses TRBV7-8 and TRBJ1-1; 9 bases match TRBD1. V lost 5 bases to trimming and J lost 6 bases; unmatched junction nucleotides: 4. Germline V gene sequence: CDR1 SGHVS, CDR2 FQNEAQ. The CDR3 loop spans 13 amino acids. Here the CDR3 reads CASSADRGSEAFF. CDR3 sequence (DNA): TGTGCCAGCAGCGCCGACAGGGGGTCTGAAGCTTTCTTT.

The CDR3 protein is CASSPSIDSNQPQHF. The CDR3, as DNA: TGTGCCAGCTCACCATCCATAGATAGCAATCAGCCCCAGCATTTT. The V and J genes are TRBV18 and TRBJ1-5; D unresolved. The CDR3 has 15 amino acids. Germline assignment: CDR1 KGHSH and CDR2 LQKENI. The V end was cut by 2 bases, the J end by 0 bases, with 8 bases between.

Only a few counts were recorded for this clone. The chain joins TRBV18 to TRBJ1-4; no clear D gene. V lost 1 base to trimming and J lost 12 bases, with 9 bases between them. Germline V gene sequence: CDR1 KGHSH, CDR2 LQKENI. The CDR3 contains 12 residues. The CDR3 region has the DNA TGTGCCAGCTCACCACAGGAACCGGAACTGTTTTTT. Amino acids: CASSPQEPELFF.

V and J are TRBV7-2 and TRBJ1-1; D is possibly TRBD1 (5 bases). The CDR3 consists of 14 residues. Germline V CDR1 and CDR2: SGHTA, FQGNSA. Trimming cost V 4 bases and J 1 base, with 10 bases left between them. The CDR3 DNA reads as TGTGCCAGCAGCTCTGTCGGGGGGAACACTGAAGCTTTCTTT. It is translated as CASSSVGGNTEAFF.

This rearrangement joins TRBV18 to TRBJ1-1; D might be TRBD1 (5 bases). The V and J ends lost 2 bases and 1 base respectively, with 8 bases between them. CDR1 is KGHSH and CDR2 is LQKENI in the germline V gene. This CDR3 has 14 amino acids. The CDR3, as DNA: TGTGCCAGCTCACCATTTGGGGCGAACACTGAAGCTTTCTTT. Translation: CASSPFGANTEAFF.

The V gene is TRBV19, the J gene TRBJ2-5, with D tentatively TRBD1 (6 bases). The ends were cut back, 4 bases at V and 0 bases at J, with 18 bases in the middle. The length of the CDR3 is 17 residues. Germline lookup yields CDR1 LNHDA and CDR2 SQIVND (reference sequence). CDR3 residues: CASSTDSTGLYQETQYF. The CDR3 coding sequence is TGTGCCAGTAGTACCGACTCGACAGGCCTCTACCAAGAGACCCAGTACTTC.

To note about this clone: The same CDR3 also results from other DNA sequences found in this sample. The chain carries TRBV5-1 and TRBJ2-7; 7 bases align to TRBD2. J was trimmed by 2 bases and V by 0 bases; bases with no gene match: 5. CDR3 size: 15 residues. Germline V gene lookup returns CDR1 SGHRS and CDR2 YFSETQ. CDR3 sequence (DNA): TGCGCCAGCAGCTTGGGACTAGCTGACGCCTACGAGCAGTACTTC. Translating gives CASSLGLADAYEQYF.

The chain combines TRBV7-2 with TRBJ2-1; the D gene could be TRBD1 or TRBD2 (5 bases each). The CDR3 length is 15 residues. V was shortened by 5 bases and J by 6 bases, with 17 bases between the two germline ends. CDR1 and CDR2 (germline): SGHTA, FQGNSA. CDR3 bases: TGTGCCAGCAGCGCTCTAGTTGGGGGTGTCAATGAGCAGTTCTTC. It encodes CASSALVGGVNEQFF.